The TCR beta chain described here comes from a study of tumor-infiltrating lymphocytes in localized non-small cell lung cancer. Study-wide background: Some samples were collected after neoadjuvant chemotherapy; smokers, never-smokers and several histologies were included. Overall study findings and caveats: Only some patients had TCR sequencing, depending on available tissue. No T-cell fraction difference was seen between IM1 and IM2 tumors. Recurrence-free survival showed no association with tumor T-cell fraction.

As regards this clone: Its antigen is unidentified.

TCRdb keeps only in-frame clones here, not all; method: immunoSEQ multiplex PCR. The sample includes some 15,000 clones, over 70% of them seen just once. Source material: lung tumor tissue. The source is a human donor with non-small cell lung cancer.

Here the CDR3 reads CASSVGTSGYTF. In nucleotides, the CDR3 is TGTGCCAGCAGCGTAGGGACGAGTGGCTACACCTTC. The chain carries TRBV9 and TRBJ1-2; no reliable D call. This CDR3 is 12 amino acids long. The germline V gene has CDR1 SGDLS and CDR2 YYNGEE. V dropped 0 bases and J dropped 7 bases, with 7 bases sitting between them.